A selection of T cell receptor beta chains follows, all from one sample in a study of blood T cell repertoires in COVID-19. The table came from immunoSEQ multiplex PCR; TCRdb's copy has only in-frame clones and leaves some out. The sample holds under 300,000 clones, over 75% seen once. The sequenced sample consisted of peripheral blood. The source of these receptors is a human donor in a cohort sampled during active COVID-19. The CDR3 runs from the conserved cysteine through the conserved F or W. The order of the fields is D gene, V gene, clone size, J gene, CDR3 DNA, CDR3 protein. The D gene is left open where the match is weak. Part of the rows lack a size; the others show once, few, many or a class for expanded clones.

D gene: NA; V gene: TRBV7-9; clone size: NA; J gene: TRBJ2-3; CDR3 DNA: TGTGCCAGCAGCGCCCGTAGAGATACGCAGTATTTT; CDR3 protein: CASSARRDTQYF
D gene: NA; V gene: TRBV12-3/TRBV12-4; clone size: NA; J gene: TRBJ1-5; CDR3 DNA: TGTGCCAGCAGTTTTCCAGGGGATCAGCCCCAGCATTTT; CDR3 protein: CASSFPGDQPQHF
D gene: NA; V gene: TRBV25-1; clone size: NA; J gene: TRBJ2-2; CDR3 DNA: TGTGCCAGCAAGGGGAACTTGGGGCACACCGGGGAGCTGTTTTTT; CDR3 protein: CASKGNLGHTGELFF
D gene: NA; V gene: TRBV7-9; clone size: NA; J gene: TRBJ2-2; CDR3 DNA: TGTGCCAGCAGCCTAACGAGGACCGGGGAGCTGTTTTTT; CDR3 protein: CASSLTRTGELFF
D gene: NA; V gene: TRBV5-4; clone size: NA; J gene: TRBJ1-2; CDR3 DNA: TGTGCCAGCAGTTCCCCGACTAACTGGGGCTACACCTTC; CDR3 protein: CASSSPTNWGYTF
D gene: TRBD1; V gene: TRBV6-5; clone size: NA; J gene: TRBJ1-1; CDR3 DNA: TGTGCCAGCAGTTCCCAGGGGGCAGGGAACACTGAAGCTTTCTTT; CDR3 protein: CASSSQGAGNTEAFF
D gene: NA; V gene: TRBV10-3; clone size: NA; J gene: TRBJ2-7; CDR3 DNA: TGTGCCATCAGTGATGGCTTATCCTACGAGCAGTACTTC; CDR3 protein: CAISDGLSYEQYF
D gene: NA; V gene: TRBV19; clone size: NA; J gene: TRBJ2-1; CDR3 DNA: TGTGCCAGTAGTACGCTACACAATGAGCAGTTCTTC; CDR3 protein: CASSTLHNEQFF
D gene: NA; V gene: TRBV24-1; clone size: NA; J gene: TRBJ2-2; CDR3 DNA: TGTGCCACCAGTGATCCGCGGACAGTGATTGAGGAGCTGTTTTTT; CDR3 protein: CATSDPRTVIEELFF
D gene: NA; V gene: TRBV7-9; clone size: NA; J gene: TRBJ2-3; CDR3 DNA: TGTGCCAGCAGCTTACCCAGGGGCACAGATACGCAGTATTTT; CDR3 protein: CASSLPRGTDTQYF
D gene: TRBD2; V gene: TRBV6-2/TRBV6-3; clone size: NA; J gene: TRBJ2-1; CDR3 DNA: TGTGCCAGCAGTTCATCAGGGACTAGCGGGAGGTTTTACAATGAGCAGTTCTTC; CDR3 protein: CASSSSGTSGRFYNEQFF
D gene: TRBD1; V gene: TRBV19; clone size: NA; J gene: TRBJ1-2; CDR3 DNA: TGTGCCACCACACCCAGCGGGACAGGCGGTGGCTACACCTTC; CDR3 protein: CATTPSGTGGGYTF
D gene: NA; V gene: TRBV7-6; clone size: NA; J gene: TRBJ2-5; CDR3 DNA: TGTGCCAGCAGCTCCAGGCGGGGCTGGGAAGAGACCCAGTACTTC; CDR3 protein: CASSSRRGWEETQYF
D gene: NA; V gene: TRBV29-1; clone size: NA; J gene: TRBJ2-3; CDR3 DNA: TGCAGCACCGGACAGACAGATACGCAGTATTTT; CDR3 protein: CSTGQTDTQYF
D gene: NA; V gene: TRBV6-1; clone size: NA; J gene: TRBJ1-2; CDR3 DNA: TGTGCCAGCAGTGAAGCGCGGCGGGGGATTGATGGCTACACCTTC; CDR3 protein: CASSEARRGIDGYTF
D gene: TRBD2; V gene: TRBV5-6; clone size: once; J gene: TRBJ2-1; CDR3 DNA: TGTGCCAGCAGCCCGGGGACTAGCGGATACAATGAGCAGTTCTTC; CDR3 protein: CASSPGTSGYNEQFF